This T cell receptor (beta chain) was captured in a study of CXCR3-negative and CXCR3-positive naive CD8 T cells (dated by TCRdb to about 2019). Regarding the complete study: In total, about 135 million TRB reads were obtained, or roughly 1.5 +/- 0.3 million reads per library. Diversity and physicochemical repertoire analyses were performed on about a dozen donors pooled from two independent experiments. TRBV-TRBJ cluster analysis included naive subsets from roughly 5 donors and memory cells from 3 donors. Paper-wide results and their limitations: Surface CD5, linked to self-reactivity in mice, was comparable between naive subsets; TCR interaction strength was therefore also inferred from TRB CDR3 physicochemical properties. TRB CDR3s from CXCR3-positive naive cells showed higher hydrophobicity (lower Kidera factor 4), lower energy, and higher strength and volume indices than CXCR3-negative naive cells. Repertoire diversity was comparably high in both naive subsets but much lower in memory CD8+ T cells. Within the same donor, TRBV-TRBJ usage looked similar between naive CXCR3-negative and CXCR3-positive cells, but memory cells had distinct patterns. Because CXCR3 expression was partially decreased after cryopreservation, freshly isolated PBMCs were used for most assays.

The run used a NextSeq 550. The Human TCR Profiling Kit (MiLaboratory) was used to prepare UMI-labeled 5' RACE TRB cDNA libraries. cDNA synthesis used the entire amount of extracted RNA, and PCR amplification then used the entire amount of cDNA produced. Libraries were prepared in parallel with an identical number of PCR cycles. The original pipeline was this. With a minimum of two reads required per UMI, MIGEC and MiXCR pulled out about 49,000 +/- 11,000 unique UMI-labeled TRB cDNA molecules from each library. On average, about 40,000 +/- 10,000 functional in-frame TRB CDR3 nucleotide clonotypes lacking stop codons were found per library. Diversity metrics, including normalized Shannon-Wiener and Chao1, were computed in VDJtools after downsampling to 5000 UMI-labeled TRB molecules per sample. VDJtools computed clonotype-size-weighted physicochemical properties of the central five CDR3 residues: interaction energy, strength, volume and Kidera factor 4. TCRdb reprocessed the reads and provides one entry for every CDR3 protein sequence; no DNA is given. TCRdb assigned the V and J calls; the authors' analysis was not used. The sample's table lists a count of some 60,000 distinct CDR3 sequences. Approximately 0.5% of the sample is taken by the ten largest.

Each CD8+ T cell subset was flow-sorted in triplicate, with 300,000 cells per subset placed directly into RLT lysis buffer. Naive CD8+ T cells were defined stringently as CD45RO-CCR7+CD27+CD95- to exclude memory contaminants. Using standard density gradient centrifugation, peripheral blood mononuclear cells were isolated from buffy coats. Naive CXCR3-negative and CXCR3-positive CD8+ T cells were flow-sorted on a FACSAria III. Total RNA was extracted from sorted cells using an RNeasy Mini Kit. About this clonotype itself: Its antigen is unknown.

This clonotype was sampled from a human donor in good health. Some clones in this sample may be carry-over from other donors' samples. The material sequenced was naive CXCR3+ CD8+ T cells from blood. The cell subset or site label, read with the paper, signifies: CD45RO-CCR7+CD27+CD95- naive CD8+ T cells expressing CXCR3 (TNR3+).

The CDR3 in this case is CSAREWGDDPYEQYF. This receptor chain uses TRBV20-1 and TRBJ2-7; TCRdb selects TRBD1, and the lack of DNA leaves this call unchecked. The CDR3 contains 15 residues, cysteine and phenylalanine counted. No DNA is given. CDR1 and CDR2 are drawn from the germline V gene (reference sequence): DFQATT, SNEGSKA.